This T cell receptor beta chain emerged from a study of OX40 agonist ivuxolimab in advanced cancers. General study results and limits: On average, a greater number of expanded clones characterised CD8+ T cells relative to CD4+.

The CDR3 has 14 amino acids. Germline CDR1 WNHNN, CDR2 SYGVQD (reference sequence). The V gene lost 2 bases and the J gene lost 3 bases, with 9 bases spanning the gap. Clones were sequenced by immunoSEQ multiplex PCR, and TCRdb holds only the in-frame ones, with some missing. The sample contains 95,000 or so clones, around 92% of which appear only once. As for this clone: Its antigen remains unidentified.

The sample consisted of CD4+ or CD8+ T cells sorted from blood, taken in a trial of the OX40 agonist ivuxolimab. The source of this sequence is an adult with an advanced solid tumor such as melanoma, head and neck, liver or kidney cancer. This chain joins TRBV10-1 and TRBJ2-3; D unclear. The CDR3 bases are TGCGCCAGCAGTGAGGGAAGGGCAACAGATACGCAGTATTTT. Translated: CASSEGRATDTQYF.